This T cell receptor (beta chain) was captured in a study of blood T cell repertoires in COVID-19 (dated by TCRdb to the early 2020s). About the investigation overall: The collaborator samples originated in the United States, Italy and Spain and spanned the acute and convalescent phases of COVID-19. The prospective study material was composed of cDNA or gDNA derived from T cells, B-cell-depleted T cells, or PBMCs. Deeply sampled blood TCRbeta repertoires from subjects exposed to, actively infected with, or recovered from COVID-19 were included in the dataset. The repertoires were released in a freely available public database intended as a resource for research on the immune response to SARS-CoV-2. The samples were drawn from two sources: the first 160 participants of the ongoing ImmuneRACE study, and 1,254 subjects contributed by 6 global collaborators. The sample metadata nearly always contained a de-identified subject ID, COVID-19 status, age in years and sex. Where HLA class I and class II types were available, the types were taken from metadata supplied by the sample provider, not from assay-based typing.

To note about this clone: What this receptor recognizes is not known. No base quality information exists; no much larger clone differs at one position.

The immunoSEQ Assay, a bias-controlled multiplex PCR, was used to amplify TCRbeta CDR3 regions from genomic DNA. From the authors' description of their analysis: Within the assay, amplification of reference gene primers was used to estimate how many nucleated cells each sample contained. To quantify the absolute abundance of each unique TCRbeta CDR3 rearrangement, sequence reads were collapsed and filtered. For each sample, productive Simpson clonality was calculated by taking the square root of Simpson's diversity index across productive rearrangements. The table comes from immuneACCESS by way of TCRdb, which keeps in-frame sequences with V and J called. Part of the clones is missing from these tables; in studies checked, under half for an unresolved V gene and the rest for unknown reasons. D and trimming were read from the DNA, whereas the V and J calls and clone size are those reported in that table. This sample is represented by fewer than 450,000 clones; about 88% of them were singletons. The ten biggest clones cover about 7% of the sample.

Results and caveats for the whole study, not just this receptor: The quantity of clinical and demographic metadata differed by source and by participant and was supplied without curation.

In Seattle, one collaborating source enrolled patients while the infection was active and tracked those patients longitudinally over the course of disease. The collaborating institutions used their own protocols to collect whole blood in K2EDTA tubes. For TCRbeta analysis, collaborators shipped samples in one of three forms: frozen whole blood, isolated PBMCs, or DNA extracted from either of those sample types. The source is a woman between 65 and 79 years old with COVID-19, enrolled during active disease. Sequencing used peripheral blood.

The DNA sequence follows: TGTGCCAGCAGCCCGAGGAGTGGACAGGGTTTGGGTTGTGAGCAGTTCTTC. Translated, it reads CASSPRSGQGLGCEQFF. This chain joins TRBV3-1 (or the pseudogene TRBV3-2) to TRBJ2-1; TRBD1 matches 8 bases in the middle. Clipping removes 4 bases from V and 9 bases from J, with 17 as the unmatched junction base count. The germline V gene (reference sequence) provides CDR1 LGHDT and CDR2 YNNKEL. Including the terminal cysteine and phenylalanine, the CDR3 comprises 17 residues. This entry keeps only the CDR3 DNA: 51 bases, framed from base 1.